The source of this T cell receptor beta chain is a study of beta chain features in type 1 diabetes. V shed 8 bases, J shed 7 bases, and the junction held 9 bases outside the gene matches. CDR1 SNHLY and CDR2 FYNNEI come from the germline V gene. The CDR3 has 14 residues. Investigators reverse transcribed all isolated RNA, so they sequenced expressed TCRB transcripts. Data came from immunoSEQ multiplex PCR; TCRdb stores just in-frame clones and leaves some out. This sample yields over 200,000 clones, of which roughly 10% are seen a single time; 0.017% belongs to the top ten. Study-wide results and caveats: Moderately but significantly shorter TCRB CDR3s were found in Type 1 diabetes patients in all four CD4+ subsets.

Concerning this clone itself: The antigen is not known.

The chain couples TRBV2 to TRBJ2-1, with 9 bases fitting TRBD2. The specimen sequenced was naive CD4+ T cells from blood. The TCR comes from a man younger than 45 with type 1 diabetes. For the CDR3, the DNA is TGTGCCAGCGGATCGGCGGGGGGGCGAAATGAGCAGTTCTTC. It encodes CASGSAGGRNEQFF.